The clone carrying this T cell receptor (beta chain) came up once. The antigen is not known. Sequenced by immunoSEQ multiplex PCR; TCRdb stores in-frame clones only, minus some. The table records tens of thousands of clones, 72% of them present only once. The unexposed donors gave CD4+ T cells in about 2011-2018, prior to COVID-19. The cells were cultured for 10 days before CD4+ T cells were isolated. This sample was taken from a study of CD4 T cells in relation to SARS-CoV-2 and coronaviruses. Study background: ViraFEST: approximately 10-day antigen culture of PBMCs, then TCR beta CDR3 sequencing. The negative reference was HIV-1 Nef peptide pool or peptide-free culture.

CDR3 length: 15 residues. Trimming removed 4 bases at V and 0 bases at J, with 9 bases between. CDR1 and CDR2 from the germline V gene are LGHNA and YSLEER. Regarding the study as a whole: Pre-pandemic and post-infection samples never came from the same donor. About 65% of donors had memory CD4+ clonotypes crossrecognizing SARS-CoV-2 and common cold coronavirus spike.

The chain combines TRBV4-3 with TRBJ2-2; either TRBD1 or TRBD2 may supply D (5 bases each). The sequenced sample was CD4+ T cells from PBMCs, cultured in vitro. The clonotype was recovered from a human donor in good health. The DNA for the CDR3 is TGCGCCAGCAGCCCGGGACGGCCGAACACCGGGGAGCTGTTTTTT. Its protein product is CASSPGRPNTGELFF.